What follows are 8 T cell receptor beta chains derived from one specimen sequenced in a study of blood T cell repertoires in COVID-19. Data came from immunoSEQ multiplex PCR; TCRdb stores just in-frame clones and leaves some out. The sample shows roughly 70,000 clones, approximately 80% of them seen only once. The specimen was peripheral blood. The receptors originated from a woman older than 75 with active or convalescent COVID-19.

The genes are TRBV7-8 and TRBJ1-4; tentatively, D is TRBD1 (6 bases). This CDR3 is built from 16 residues. V lost 3 bases to trimming and J lost 8 bases, with 19 bases between them. Germline V gene lookup returns CDR1 SGHVS and CDR2 FQNEAQ. The CDR3 loop reads CASSFLRQAGSEKLFF. The CDR3 DNA reads as TGTGCCAGCAGCTTCCTTCGACAGGCGGGTTCGGAAAAACTGTTTTTT.

The rearrangement links TRBV24-1 to TRBJ2-1; D not resolved. This CDR3 has 13 amino acids. CDR1 is KGHDR, CDR2 SFDVKD, per germline. V lost 4 bases, J lost 9 bases, and 12 bases lay in between. The CDR3 reads CATSDPGRVEQFF. The CDR3 coding sequence is TGTGCCACCAGTGACCCTGGTCGAGTTGAGCAGTTCTTC.

V is TRBV2 and J is TRBJ2-1, with 10 positions matching TRBD2. Germline V lookup: CDR1 SNHLY, CDR2 FYNNEI. V gave up 3 bases and J gave up 7 bases; unmatched junction bases: 9. This CDR3 contains 16 residues. In DNA, the CDR3 is TGTGCCAGCAGTGATGTGGTAGCGGGGGGATGGAATGAGCAGTTCTTC. Translating it yields CASSDVVAGGWNEQFF.

The rearrangement links TRBV28 to TRBJ1-3; tentatively, D is TRBD1 (6 bases). V dropped 5 bases and J dropped 0 bases, with 11 bases sitting between them. Germline V CDR1 and CDR2: MDHEN, SYDVKM. This CDR3 spans 15 amino acids. The CDR3 coding sequence is TGTGCCAGCAGTAACAGGGACACCTCTGGAAACACCATATATTTT. Translation: CASSNRDTSGNTIYF. Together with reference TRBV28 and TRBJ1-3, the CDR3 gives the full variable domain: DVKVTQSSRYLVKRTGEKVFLECVQDMDHENMFWYRQDPGLGLRLIYFSYDVKMKEKGDIPEGYSVSREKKERFSLILESASTNQTSMYLCASSNRDTSGNTIYFGEGSWLTVV.

The V gene is TRBV18, the J gene TRBJ1-1; possibly TRBD1 for D (6 bases). V gave up 4 bases and J gave up 4 bases, with 13 bases separating them. This CDR3 is 14 amino acids long. CDR1 KGHSH and CDR2 LQKENI come from the germline V gene. The CDR3 nucleotides read TGTGCCAGCTCACTCCTGAGGGGGGGCACTGAAGCTTTCTTT. As protein: CASSLLRGGTEAFF.

This rearrangement joins TRBV29-1 to TRBJ2-3; D is undetermined. The germline V and J ends were trimmed by 4 bases and 4 bases, with 12 bases remaining between them. The CDR3 sequence is 13 residues long. Germline V gene data show CDR1 as SQVTM and CDR2 as ANQGSEA. For the CDR3, the DNA is TGCAGCGTTGTGGTAAACAATCCAGATACGCAGTATTTT. Translating gives CSVVVNNPDTQYF.

The CDR3 bases are TGTGCCAGCAGTTATCAGAACTCAGGGGGCAATGAGCAGTTCTTC. This sequence encodes CASSYQNSGGNEQFF. J is TRBJ2-1 and V is TRBV6-5; TRBD1 matches at 7 bases. The V gene's germline CDR1 is MNHEY and CDR2 SVGAGI. With V trimmed by 3 bases and J by 6 bases, 8 bases remained unmatched. The CDR3 extends over 15 amino acids.

V and J are TRBV28 and TRBJ1-2; D perhaps matches TRBD1 (5 bases). Germline V gives CDR1 MDHEN, CDR2 SYDVKM. The CDR3 runs 12 residues. CDR3 amino acids: CASGGRSYGYTF. CDR3 DNA: TGTGCGTCCGGGGGTCGAAGTTATGGCTACACCTTC.